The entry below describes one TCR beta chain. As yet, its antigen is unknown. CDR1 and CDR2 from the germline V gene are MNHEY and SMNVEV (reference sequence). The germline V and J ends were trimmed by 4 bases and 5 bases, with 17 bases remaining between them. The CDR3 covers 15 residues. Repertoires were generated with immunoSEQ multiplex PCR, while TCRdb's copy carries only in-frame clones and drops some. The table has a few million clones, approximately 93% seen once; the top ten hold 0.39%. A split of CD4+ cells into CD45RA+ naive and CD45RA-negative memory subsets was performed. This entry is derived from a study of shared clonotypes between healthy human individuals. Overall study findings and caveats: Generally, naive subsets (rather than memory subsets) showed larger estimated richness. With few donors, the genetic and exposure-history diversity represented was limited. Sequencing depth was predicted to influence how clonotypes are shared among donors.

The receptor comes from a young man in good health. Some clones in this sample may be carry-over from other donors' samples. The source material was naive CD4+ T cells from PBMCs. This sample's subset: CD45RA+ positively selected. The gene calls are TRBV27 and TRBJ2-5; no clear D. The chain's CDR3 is CASSSKSLYLETQYF. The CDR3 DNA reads TGTGCCAGCAGTTCTAAATCGCTCTATTTGGAGACCCAGTACTTC.